Listed here are 26 T cell receptor beta chains from one sample, sequenced in a study of cytomegalovirus exposure and HLA in healthy donors. PCR employed 60 Vbeta and 13 Jbeta primers. TCRdb's table, derived via immunoSEQ multiplex PCR, lists solely in-frame clones and lacks some. The repertoire holds around 300,000 clones, with over 85% as singletons. The sequenced sample consisted of PBMCs. These receptors were obtained from a woman under 30 in good health and CMV-seronegative.

The chain combines TRBV5-1 with TRBJ2-3; maybe TRBD2 (6 bases). V was shortened by 4 bases and J by 5 bases, with 14 bases between the two germline ends. Germline assignment: CDR1 SGHRS and CDR2 YFSETQ. The length of the CDR3 is 14 residues. The CDR3: CASSQGRGGDTQYF. Here the CDR3 DNA reads TGCGCCAGCAGCCAAGGACGGGGAGGAGATACGCAGTATTTT.

V is TRBV18 and J is TRBJ1-1; no firm D call. Per germline, CDR1 KGHSH and CDR2 LQKENI. The CDR3 covers 11 residues. The ends were cut back, 1 base at V and 10 bases at J, with 7 bases in the middle. The CDR3 DNA is TGTGCCAGCTCACCACTTTCGGGAGCTTTCTTT. It yields the protein CASSPLSGAFF. Drawing the rest from reference TRBV18 and TRBJ1-1, the complete variable domain is NAGVMQNPRHLVRRRGQEARLRCSPMKGHSHVYWYRQLPEEGLKFMVYLQKENIIDESGMPKERFSAEFPKEGPSILRIQQVVRGDSAAYFCASSPLSGAFFGQGTRLTVV.

The V gene is TRBV6-5, the J gene TRBJ1-6, with D perhaps matching TRBD1 (5 bases). The germline V gene encodes CDR1 MNHEY and CDR2 SVGAGI. V was pared by 6 bases and J by 10 bases, with 19 bases between. The CDR3 is 15 amino acids. The CDR3 is CASSFQGLSRSPLHF. CDR3 DNA: TGTGCCAGCAGCTTTCAGGGTTTGAGTAGGTCACCCCTCCACTTT.

The rearrangement links TRBV28 to TRBJ1-5, with 8 positions matching TRBD1. Per germline, CDR1 MDHEN and CDR2 SYDVKM. J was trimmed by 6 bases and V by 6 bases; bases with no gene match: 13. This CDR3 has 16 amino acids. The CDR3 DNA reads TGTGCCAGCAGCGCGGCAGGGGGCGGGGAAGGTCAGCCCCAGCATTTT. Its protein is CASSAAGGGEGQPQHF.

The chain has TRBV6-5 and TRBJ2-5; 11 nucleotides match TRBD1. The better agreement between TRBJ2-7 and the DNA end casts doubt on the J call. There are 16 residues in the CDR3. Germline V gives CDR1 MNHEY, CDR2 SVGAGI. CDR3 loop: CASSYSQGQGAYEQYF. The CDR3 DNA follows: TGTGCCAGCAGTTACTCACAGGGACAGGGGGCCTACGAGCAGTACTTC.

V gene TRBV28 combines with J gene TRBJ1-6; TRBD1 aligns across 7 bases. Germline values: CDR1 MDHEN, CDR2 SYDVKM. Germline trimming cut 4 bases from V and 10 bases from J; bases unmatched to any gene: 19. CDR3 length: 18 residues. CDR3 bases: TGTGCCAGCAGTTCAGACATTCCACAGGGGAAGGGAGAATCACCCCTCCACTTT. Translating gives CASSSDIPQGKGESPLHF.

The chain combines TRBV6-5 with TRBJ2-1, with a possible D match to TRBD1 (6 bases). The CDR3 loop spans 15 amino acids. Germline CDR1 and CDR2: MNHEY and SVGAGI. V lost 2 bases and J 5 bases, leaving 13 bases between the germline ends. CDR3 nucleotides: TGTGCCAGCAGTTACACCCCCGGGACAAACAATGAGCAGTTCTTC. Protein: CASSYTPGTNNEQFF.

The chain is built from TRBV5-6 and TRBJ2-2; the match to TRBD1 covers 8 bases. Losses at the gene ends were 4 bases for V and 4 bases for J; bases not matched to a gene: 6. Germline CDR1 is SGHDT and CDR2 is YYEEEE. The length of the CDR3 is 15 residues. For the CDR3, the DNA is TGTGCCAGCAGCATCGGACAGGGCCCCACCGGGGAGCTGTTTTTT. This codes for CASSIGQGPTGELFF.

Only a few counts were recorded for this clone. The chain employs TRBV6-5 and TRBJ1-1; D may be TRBD1 (5 bases). Between the trimmed V and J ends, which lost 2 bases and 7 bases, there was a span of 20 bases. The CDR3 is 16 residues long. Germline V lookup: CDR1 MNHEY, CDR2 SVGAGI. The CDR3 spells CASSYPSSDGGIEAFF. The CDR3 DNA reads TGTGCCAGCAGTTACCCAAGCTCGGACGGGGGAATTGAAGCTTTCTTT.

The chain employs TRBV2 and TRBJ1-1; D not resolved. Germline CDR1 SNHLY, CDR2 FYNNEI. This CDR3 has 12 residues. Deletions cut 10 bases from V and 4 bases from J, with 13 bases between. CDR3 region: CATGGEATEAFF. The CDR3 DNA reads as TGTGCCACCGGTGGGGAGGCCACTGAAGCTTTCTTT.

Worth noting for this clone: Germline and junction disagree at one end, which may indicate a read error. Other DNA sequences in the same sample also yield this CDR3. The chain couples TRBV5-6 to TRBJ1-2; 8 bases agree with TRBD1. CDR1 is SGHDT and CDR2 is YYEEEE in the germline V gene. The CDR3 is made up of 17 amino acids. The DNA of the CDR3 is TGTGCCAGTAGCTTCGACAGGGGTGTTGGGGCTAACTATGGCTACACCTTC. Translating it yields CASSFDRGVGANYGYTF.

The V gene is TRBV11-2, the J gene TRBJ2-1; D is perhaps TRBD2 (6 bases). In germline, CDR1 is SGHAT, CDR2 FQNNGV. With 5 bases removed from V and 12 bases from J, the gap between germline ends came to 29 bases. The CDR3 has 17 residues. The CDR3 nucleotides read TGTGCCAGCAGCGCCCGGGACTCCGTTTGGTCCCCCACCTCGCAGTTCTTC. Translating it yields CASSARDSVWSPTSQFF.

This chain links TRBV18 with TRBJ2-7; 7 positions agree with TRBD1. Germline loops: CDR1 KGHSH, CDR2 LQKENI. The V gene end was trimmed by 3 bases and the J gene end by 3 bases; junction bases not matched to a gene: 5. The CDR3 runs 14 residues. The CDR3 region is CASSPAGGYYEQYF. The CDR3 nucleotides read TGTGCCAGCTCACCGGCAGGGGGTTACTACGAGCAGTACTTC.

This chain links TRBV6-6 with TRBJ1-4, with TRBD1 matching over 9 bases. Germline V gives CDR1 MNHNY, CDR2 SVGAGI (reference sequence). The V and J ends lost 6 bases and 8 bases, in that order; junction bases with no gene match: 13. This CDR3 is 16 amino acids long. The CDR3 region has the DNA TGTGCCAGCAGCCCTACCGCACAGGGGGCGGGAGAAAAACTGTTTTTT. This encodes CASSPTAQGAGEKLFF.

The V and J genes are TRBV9 and TRBJ2-7, with TRBD2 matching 7 bases. Germline CDR1 SGDLS, CDR2 YYNGEE. The ends lost 2 bases at V and 0 bases at J; junction bases unmatched: 5. There are 15 residues in the CDR3. CDR3 sequence: CASSVGGDFSYEQYF. CDR3 sequence (DNA): TGTGCCAGCAGCGTGGGGGGGGACTTCTCCTACGAGCAGTACTTC. The full variable domain, rest sourced from reference TRBV9 and TRBJ2-7, is DSGVTQTPKHLITATGQRVTLRCSPRSGDLSVYWYQQSLDQGLQFLIQYYNGEERAKGNILERFSAQQFPDLHSELNLSSLELGDSALYFCASSVGGDFSYEQYFGPGTRLTVT.

The V call is TRBV5-1, the J call TRBJ2-4, with 11 bases lining up with TRBD2. V lost 4 bases and J lost 8; bases outside the gene matches: 8. Germline V gene sequence: CDR1 SGHRS, CDR2 YFSETQ. The CDR3 contains 15 residues. CDR3 residues: CASSPALAGGYIQYF. DNA of the CDR3: TGCGCCAGCAGCCCGGCCCTAGCGGGGGGTTACATTCAGTACTTC.

The chain is built from TRBV6-5 and TRBJ2-5; 13 bases align to TRBD2. Per germline, CDR1 MNHEY and CDR2 SVGAGI. The CDR3 loop spans 15 amino acids. V dropped 7 bases and J dropped 7; count of bases not matched to a gene: 9. CDR3: CASTPGLAGAMTQYF. Written as DNA, the CDR3 is TGTGCCAGCACCCCTGGACTAGCGGGGGCCATGACCCAGTACTTC.

The chain joins TRBV9 to TRBJ2-5; possibly TRBD2 for D (5 bases). The CDR3 has 17 amino acids. The V end was cut by 0 bases, the J end by 4 bases, with 19 bases between. Germline CDR1 SGDLS, CDR2 YYNGEE. This CDR3 reads CASSVGPTTLNAETQYF. CDR3 bases: TGTGCCAGCAGCGTAGGTCCGACTACCCTGAATGCAGAGACCCAGTACTTC.

The V and J genes are TRBV2 and TRBJ1-3; 11 bases map to TRBD1. The V and J ends lost 6 bases and 9 bases, in that order; junction bases with no gene match: 7. Germline lookup yields CDR1 SNHLY and CDR2 FYNNEI. CDR3 size: 14 residues. CDR3 amino acids: CASRWGQGDSTIYF. The CDR3 DNA follows: TGTGCCAGCAGGTGGGGACAGGGGGACTCCACCATATATTTT.

This clone was detected only once. The rearrangement uses TRBV6-5 and TRBJ1-1; D might be TRBD1 (6 bases). The CDR3 has 14 residues. Between the trimmed V and J ends, which lost 6 bases and 2 bases, there was a span of 13 bases. From germline, CDR1 is MNHEY and CDR2 SVGAGI. The CDR3 region is CASRQGSGNTEAFF. CDR3 in DNA: TGTGCCAGCAGACAGGGTTCCGGTAACACTGAAGCTTTCTTT.

The chain links TRBV7-9 to TRBJ2-7; TRBD1 agrees at 9 bases. Germline CDR1 SEHNR, CDR2 FQNEAQ (reference sequence). The V and J ends lost 4 bases and 3 bases, in that order; junction bases with no gene match: 7. The CDR3 runs 15 residues. The CDR3 DNA is TGTGCCAGCAGCTCACCGGGACAGGGACACTACGAGCAGTACTTC. It specifies CASSSPGQGHYEQYF.

This chain connects TRBV7-6 to TRBJ1-6; D gene uncertain. CDR3 length: 16 residues. V was cut by 3 bases and J by 8 bases, with 17 bases left in between. Looked up from germline, CDR1 is SGHVS and CDR2 is FNYEAQ. The CDR3 DNA reads TGTGCCAGCAGCTTCTTAGAGGGTGGTGAGCATTCACCCCTCCACTTT. The encoded protein is CASSFLEGGEHSPLHF.

In DNA, the CDR3 is TGCGCCAGCACTGGTAGCGGGGTTAACACCGGGGAGCTGTTTTTT. This codes for CASTGSGVNTGELFF. The V call is TRBV10-2, the J call TRBJ2-2; 8 bases line up with TRBD2. This CDR3 has 15 residues. Trimming cost V 7 bases and J 2 bases; bases outside gene matches: 6. Looked up from germline, CDR1 is WSHSY and CDR2 is SAAADI.

V is TRBV18 and J is TRBJ1-2, with 7 bases that match TRBD1. The junction had 2 bases not matched to a gene; V was cut back by 8 bases and J by 2 bases. CDR1 KGHSH and CDR2 LQKENI come from the germline V gene. CDR3 length: 12 residues. Here the CDR3 reads CASTGQNYGYTF. CDR3 coding DNA: TGTGCCAGCACGGGACAGAACTATGGCTACACCTTC.

This clone occurred once. The V and J genes are TRBV19 and TRBJ1-1; 10 nucleotides line up with TRBD1. The CDR3 is 16 residues long. Trimming removed 9 bases from V and 0 bases from J; junction bases left unmatched: 10. Germline V CDR1 and CDR2: LNHDA, SQIVND (reference sequence). CDR3 bases: TGTGCCAGCAACTCGGGACAGGGGATGATGAACACTGAAGCTTTCTTT. This encodes CASNSGQGMMNTEAFF.

The chain couples TRBV30 to TRBJ1-2; 9 nucleotides line up with TRBD1. The CDR3 is made up of 13 amino acids. V gave up 2 bases and J gave up 8 bases; unmatched junction bases: 6. CDR1 and CDR2 (germline): GTSNPN, SVGIG (reference sequence). CDR3 amino acids: CAWSSGQGQGYTF. In DNA form, the CDR3 reads TGTGCCTGGAGTTCGGGACAGGGACAAGGCTACACCTTC.